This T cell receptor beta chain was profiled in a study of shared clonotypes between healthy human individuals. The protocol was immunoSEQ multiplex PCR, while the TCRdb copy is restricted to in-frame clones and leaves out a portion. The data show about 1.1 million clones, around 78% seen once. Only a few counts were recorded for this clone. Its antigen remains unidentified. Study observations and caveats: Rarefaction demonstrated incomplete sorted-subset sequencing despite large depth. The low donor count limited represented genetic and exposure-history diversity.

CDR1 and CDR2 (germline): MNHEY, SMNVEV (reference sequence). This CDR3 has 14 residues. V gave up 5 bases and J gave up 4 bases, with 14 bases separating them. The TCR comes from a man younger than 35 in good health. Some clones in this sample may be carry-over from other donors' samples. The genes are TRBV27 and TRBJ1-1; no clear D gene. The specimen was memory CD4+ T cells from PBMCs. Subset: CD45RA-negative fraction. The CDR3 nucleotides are TGTGCCAGCAGTCCCATGGTGAGAAGCACTGAAGCTTTCTTT. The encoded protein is CASSPMVRSTEAFF.